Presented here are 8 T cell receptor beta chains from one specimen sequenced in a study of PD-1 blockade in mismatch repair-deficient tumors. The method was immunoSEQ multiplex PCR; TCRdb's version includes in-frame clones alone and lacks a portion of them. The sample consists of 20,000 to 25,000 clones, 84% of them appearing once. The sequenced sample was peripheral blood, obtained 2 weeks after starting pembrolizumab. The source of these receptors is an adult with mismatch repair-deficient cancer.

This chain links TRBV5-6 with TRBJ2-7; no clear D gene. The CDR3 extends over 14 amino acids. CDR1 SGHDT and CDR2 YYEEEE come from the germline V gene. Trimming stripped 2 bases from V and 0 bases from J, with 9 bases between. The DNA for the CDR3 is TGTGCCAGCAGCTTTGTACAGAACTCCTACGAGCAGTACTTC. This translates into CASSFVQNSYEQYF.

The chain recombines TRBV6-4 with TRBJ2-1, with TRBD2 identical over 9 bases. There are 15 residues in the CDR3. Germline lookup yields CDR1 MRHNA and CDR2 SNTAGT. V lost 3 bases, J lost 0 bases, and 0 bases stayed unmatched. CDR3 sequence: CASSEAGGSYNEQFF. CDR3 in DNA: TGTGCCAGCAGTGAAGCGGGAGGCTCCTACAATGAGCAGTTCTTC.

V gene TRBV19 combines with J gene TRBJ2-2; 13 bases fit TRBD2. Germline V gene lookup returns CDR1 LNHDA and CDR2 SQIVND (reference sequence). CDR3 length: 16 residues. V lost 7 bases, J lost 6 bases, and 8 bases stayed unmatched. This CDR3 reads CASTPLAGGPSGELFF. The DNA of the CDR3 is TGTGCCAGTACCCCACTAGCGGGAGGGCCTTCCGGGGAGCTGTTTTTT.

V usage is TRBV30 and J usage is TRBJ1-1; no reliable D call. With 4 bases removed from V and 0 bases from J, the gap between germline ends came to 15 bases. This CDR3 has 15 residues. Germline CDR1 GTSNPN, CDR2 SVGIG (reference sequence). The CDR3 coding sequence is TGTGCCTGGATTGATTTGGAGGGTTTGAACACTGAAGCTTTCTTT. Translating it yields CAWIDLEGLNTEAFF.

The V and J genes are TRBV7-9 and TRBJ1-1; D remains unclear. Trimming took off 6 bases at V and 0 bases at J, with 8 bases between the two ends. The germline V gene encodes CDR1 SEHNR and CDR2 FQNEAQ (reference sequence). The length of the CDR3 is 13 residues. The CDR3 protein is CASREYLNTEAFF. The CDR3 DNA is TGTGCCAGCAGGGAATACTTGAACACTGAAGCTTTCTTT. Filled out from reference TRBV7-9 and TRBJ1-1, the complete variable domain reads DTGVSQNPRHKITKRGQNVTFRCDPISEHNRLYWYRQTLGQGPEFLTYFQNEAQLEKSRLLSDRFSAERPKGSFSTLEIQRTEQGDSAMYLCASREYLNTEAFFGQGTRLTVV.

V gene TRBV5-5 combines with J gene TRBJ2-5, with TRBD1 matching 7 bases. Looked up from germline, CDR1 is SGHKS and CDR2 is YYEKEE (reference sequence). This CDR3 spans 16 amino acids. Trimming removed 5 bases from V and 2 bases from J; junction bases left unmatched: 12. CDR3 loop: CASRDLSSDRQETQYF. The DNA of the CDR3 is TGTGCCAGCAGGGACCTATCTTCGGACAGGCAAGAGACCCAGTACTTC.

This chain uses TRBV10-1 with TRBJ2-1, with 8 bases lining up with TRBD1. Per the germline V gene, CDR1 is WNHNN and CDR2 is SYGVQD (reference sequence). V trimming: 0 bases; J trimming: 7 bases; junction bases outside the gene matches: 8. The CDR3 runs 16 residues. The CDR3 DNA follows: TGCGCCAGCAGTGAGTCGATACCAGGGGGCTTTAATGAGCAGTTCTTC. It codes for CASSESIPGGFNEQFF.

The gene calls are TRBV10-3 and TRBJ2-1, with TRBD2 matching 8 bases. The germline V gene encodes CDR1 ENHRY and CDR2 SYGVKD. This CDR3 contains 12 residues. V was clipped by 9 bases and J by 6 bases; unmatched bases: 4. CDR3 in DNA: TGTGCCATTAGCGGGAAGGGCAATGAGCAGTTCTTC. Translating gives CAISGKGNEQFF.